This T cell receptor (beta chain) was retrieved from a study of T cell responses to AZD1222 COVID-19 vaccine. Analyses pooled second doses at about 4 or about 12 weeks. Concerning this clone: Its antigen is unknown.

Sequencing used immunoSEQ multiplex PCR; TCRdb keeps in-frame clones, though not all of them. The sample carries about 140,000 clones, 80% to 95% recorded once. Findings of the study overall: Unmutated variant regions are reportedly the target of nearly half of TCRs that are spike-specific. Most donors were white British, females outnumbered males, and clonal diversity was possibly underestimated. Baseline seropositivity occurred in only 5 or 6 AZD1222 recipients.

CDR1 and CDR2 (germline): MDHEN, SYDVKM. The CDR3 contains 15 residues. Deletions cut 1 base from V and 2 bases from J, with 9 bases between. The material sequenced was peripheral blood, taken 28 days after the second AZD1222 dose. The rearrangement links TRBV28 to TRBJ2-1, with D maybe TRBD2 (6 bases). This TCR was sampled from an adult who received the AZD1222 COVID-19 vaccine. This CDR3 reads CASSLSGSPYNEQFF. CDR3 nucleotides: TGTGCCAGCAGTTTATCCGGGAGCCCCTACAATGAGCAGTTCTTC.